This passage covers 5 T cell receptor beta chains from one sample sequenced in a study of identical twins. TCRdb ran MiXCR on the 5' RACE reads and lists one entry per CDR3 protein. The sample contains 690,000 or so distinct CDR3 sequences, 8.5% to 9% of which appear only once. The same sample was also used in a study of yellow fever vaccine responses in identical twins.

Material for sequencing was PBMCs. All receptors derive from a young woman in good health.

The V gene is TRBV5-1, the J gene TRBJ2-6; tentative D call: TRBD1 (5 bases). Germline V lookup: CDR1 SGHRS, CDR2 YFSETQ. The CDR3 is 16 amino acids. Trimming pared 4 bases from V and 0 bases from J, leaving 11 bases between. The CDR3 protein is CASSDRPSSGANVLTF. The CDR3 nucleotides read TGCGCCAGCAGCGACAGACCTTCCTCTGGGGCCAACGTCCTGACTTTC.

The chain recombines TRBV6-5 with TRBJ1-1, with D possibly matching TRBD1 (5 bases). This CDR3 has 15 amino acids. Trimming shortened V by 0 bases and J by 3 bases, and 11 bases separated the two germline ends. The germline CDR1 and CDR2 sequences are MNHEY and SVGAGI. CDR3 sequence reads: CASSYSPGGDTEAFF. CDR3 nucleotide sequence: TGTGCCAGCAGTTACTCGCCAGGAGGGGACACTGAAGCTTTCTTT.

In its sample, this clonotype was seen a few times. The CDR3 bases are TGCAGTGCTCTCGAGTGGAATACAGGGACATCGCAAATCTCGGATATCTACGAGCAGTACTTC. Amino acid sequence: CSALEWNTGTSQISDIYEQYF. The V gene is TRBV20-1, the J gene TRBJ2-7, with D maybe TRBD1 (6 bases). Trimming removed 5 bases at V and 3 bases at J, with 38 bases between. The CDR3 is made up of 21 amino acids. The germline CDR1 and CDR2 sequences are DFQATT and SNEGSKA (reference sequence).

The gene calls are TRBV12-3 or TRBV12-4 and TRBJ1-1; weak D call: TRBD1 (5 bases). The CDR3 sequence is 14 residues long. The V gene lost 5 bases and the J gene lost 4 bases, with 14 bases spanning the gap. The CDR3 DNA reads TGTGCCAGCAGTCACCCCACCAGGGTCACTGAAGCTTTCTTT. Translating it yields CASSHPTRVTEAFF.

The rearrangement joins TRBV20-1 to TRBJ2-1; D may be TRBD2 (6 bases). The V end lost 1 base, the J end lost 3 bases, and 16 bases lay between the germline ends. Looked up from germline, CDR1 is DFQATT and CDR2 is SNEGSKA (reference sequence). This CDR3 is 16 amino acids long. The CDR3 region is CSARGEVAENYNEQFF. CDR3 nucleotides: TGCAGTGCTAGAGGGGAGGTAGCGGAGAACTACAATGAGCAGTTCTTC.